The 17 T cell receptor beta chains below were found in one sample sequenced in a study of PD-1 blockade in classical Hodgkin lymphoma. The data were produced by immunoSEQ multiplex PCR, yet TCRdb's version contains in-frame clones alone and is incomplete. The repertoire holds 15,000 to 20,000 clones, 88% seen once, with less than 5.5% in the top ten. Time point noted: cycle 4 day 1 (C4D1), after 6 weeks of nivolumab. All patients relapsed after autologous stem cell transplantation, and brentuximab vedotin exposure varied. From thawed PBMCs, magnetic negative selection was used to isolate the CD8+ T cells. Sequenced material: CD8+ T cells from blood, taken before the fourth cycle of nivolumab. All receptors come from a human donor with classical Hodgkin lymphoma.

V is TRBV30 and J is TRBJ2-3; D is uncertain. Per germline, CDR1 GTSNPN and CDR2 SVGIG (reference sequence). Trimming removed 4 bases at V and 1 base at J, with 9 bases between. The CDR3 contains 13 residues. The CDR3 DNA reads as TGTGCCTGGAACCGACTCGGCACAGATACGCAGTATTTT. This gives the protein CAWNRLGTDTQYF.

The chain employs TRBV14 and TRBJ2-3; weak D call: TRBD2 (5 bases). CDR1 SGHDN and CDR2 FVKESK come from the germline V gene. The V and J ends lost 1 base and 6 bases respectively, with 14 bases between them. CDR3 size: 15 residues. The CDR3 DNA reads as TGTGCCAGCAGCCAAGCCTCTCGGACTTCGGATACGCAGTATTTT. This translates into CASSQASRTSDTQYF.

This sequence joins TRBV28 and TRBJ2-1; D not certain. With 6 bases removed from V and 4 bases from J, the gap between germline ends came to 16 bases. This CDR3 has 15 residues. Looked up from germline, CDR1 is MDHEN and CDR2 is SYDVKM. In nucleotides, the CDR3 is TGTGCCAGCAGCCGAGAAATCGACGGTTACAATGAGCAGTTCTTC. As protein: CASSREIDGYNEQFF.

V usage is TRBV4-1 and J usage is TRBJ1-5; D not certain. The CDR3 has 14 residues. V dropped 2 bases and J dropped 4 bases, with 9 bases sitting between them. The germline gives CDR1 MGHRA, CDR2 YSYEKL. CDR3 residues: CASSQQTGNQPQHF. The CDR3 bases are TGCGCCAGCAGCCAACAGACGGGAAATCAGCCCCAGCATTTT.

This chain uses TRBV27 with TRBJ1-5; 7 bases are shared with TRBD1. Germline trimming cut 2 bases from V and 6 bases from J; bases unmatched to any gene: 4. Germline-derived CDR1 and CDR2 are MNHEY and SMNVEV (reference sequence). The CDR3 runs to 14 residues. CDR3 sequence reads: CASSLVSGGQPQHF. CDR3 sequence (DNA): TGTGCCAGCAGTTTAGTTTCAGGGGGTCAGCCCCAGCATTTT.

The chain couples TRBV14 to TRBJ2-5; no definite D call. The J call is uncertain, as TRBJ2-7 better fits the DNA end. Germline CDR1 is SGHDN and CDR2 is FVKESK. The CDR3 loop spans 15 amino acids. The CDR3 DNA is TGTGCCAGCAGCCAAGGGTTTGTCCCCTCCTACGAGCAGTACTTC. Translating it yields CASSQGFVPSYEQYF.

This clone is a singleton in its sample. The rearrangement links TRBV11-2 to TRBJ2-7, with 13 positions matching TRBD2. The CDR3 is 15 amino acids. Germline CDR1 SGHAT, CDR2 FQNNGV. Losses at the gene ends were 6 bases for V and 3 bases for J; bases not matched to a gene: 5. This CDR3 reads CASSRLAGGGYEQYF. Written as DNA, the CDR3 is TGTGCCAGCAGTCGACTAGCGGGAGGAGGCTACGAGCAGTACTTC.

CDR3 sequence: CASSHVRDSYEQYF. The CDR3 coding sequence is TGCGCCAGCAGCCACGTCCGTGACAGCTACGAGCAGTACTTC. The V and J genes are TRBV4-1 and TRBJ2-7; D may be TRBD1 (5 bases). Trimming left V 3 bases short and J 3 bases short, with 12 bases between. The germline V gene has CDR1 MGHRA and CDR2 YSYEKL. The CDR3 is made up of 14 amino acids.

The chain uses TRBV27 and TRBJ1-5, with a tentative D call TRBD1 (6 bases). V was shortened by 0 bases and J by 7 bases, with 10 bases between the two germline ends. Germline values: CDR1 MNHEY, CDR2 SMNVEV (reference sequence). This CDR3 spans 14 amino acids. The CDR3 sequence: CASSLSTGVQPQHF. In DNA form, the CDR3 reads TGTGCCAGCAGTTTATCGACAGGAGTCCAGCCCCAGCATTTT.

The chain couples TRBV13 to TRBJ2-5, with 7 bases matching TRBD2. CDR1 and CDR2 from the germline V gene are PRHDT and FYEKMQ (reference sequence). The CDR3 contains 15 residues. The V gene end was trimmed by 4 bases and the J gene end by 6 bases; junction bases not matched to a gene: 11. DNA for the CDR3: TGTGCCAGCAGCTCAAACTCGGGAGGATCGAAGACCCAGTACTTC. It encodes CASSSNSGGSKTQYF.

V usage is TRBV4-1 and J usage is TRBJ2-1; D is uncertain. The germline V gene encodes CDR1 MGHRA and CDR2 YSYEKL. Trimming took off 4 bases at V and 3 bases at J, with 16 bases between the two ends. CDR3 length equals 16 residues. The chain's CDR3 is CASSPDFATHYNEQFF. The DNA for the CDR3 is TGCGCCAGCAGCCCCGACTTTGCTACCCACTACAATGAGCAGTTCTTC.

The chain has TRBV9 and TRBJ1-5, with 8 nucleotides matching TRBD1. The CDR3 is 16 amino acids. J was trimmed by 5 bases and V by 0 bases; bases with no gene match: 7. Germline lookup yields CDR1 SGDLS and CDR2 YYNGEE. The CDR3 region has the DNA TGTGCCAGCAGCGTAGGACCAGGGGGCCAGGATCAGCCCCAGCATTTT. Protein: CASSVGPGGQDQPQHF. The variable domain in full, with the rest retrieved from reference TRBV9 and TRBJ1-5, is DSGVTQTPKHLITATGQRVTLRCSPRSGDLSVYWYQQSLDQGLQFLIQYYNGEERAKGNILERFSAQQFPDLHSELNLSSLELGDSALYFCASSVGPGGQDQPQHFGDGTRLSIL.

This clone was detected once. This chain connects TRBV7-2 to TRBJ2-1; 9 nucleotides line up with TRBD2. The CDR3 totals 17 residues. Germline assignment: CDR1 SGHTA and CDR2 FQGNSA. V lost 4 bases, J lost 4 bases, and 11 bases stayed unmatched. The CDR3 loop is CASSSLSSGRAYNEQFF. DNA of the CDR3: TGTGCCAGCAGCTCACTAAGTAGCGGGAGAGCATACAATGAGCAGTTCTTC.

The V gene is TRBV28, the J gene TRBJ2-1; a possible D gene is TRBD2 (6 bases). Germline CDR1 and CDR2: MDHEN and SYDVKM. The V end lost 6 bases, the J end lost 0 bases, and 18 bases lay between the germline ends. This CDR3 region has 17 residues. The CDR3 bases are TGTGCCAGCAGCTCACCCATAGCGGAGTACTCCTACAATGAGCAGTTCTTC. Protein sequence: CASSSPIAEYSYNEQFF.

This chain links TRBV12-1 with TRBJ2-7; the DNA was not used to check the table's D call, TRBD2. TRBV12-1 is given as a pseudogene. The CDR3 is made up of 16 amino acids. The CDR3 DNA reads as TGTGCCAGCAGCTTTGTCGGGACTAGCGGATCCTACGAGCAGTACTTC. This translates into CASSFVGTSGSYEQYF.

As regards this clone: One end of the junction fails to match germline, which may point to a read error. The chain uses TRBV5-3 and TRBJ2-7; the D gene is possibly TRBD2 (6 bases). TRBV5-3 belongs to the ORF category, with a function that is uncertain. This CDR3 is 12 amino acids long. In DNA form, the CDR3 reads TGTGCCAGCAGCTTCGGGCTAGCGGAGCAGTACTTC. Translating it yields CASSFGLAEQYF.

The chain has TRBV5-1 and TRBJ1-1, with 8 bases matching TRBD1. Germline V gene lookup returns CDR1 SGHRS and CDR2 YFSETQ. The CDR3 totals 14 residues. V was pared by 5 bases and J by 2 bases, with 5 bases of the junction left unmatched. CDR3 residues: CASSYRGGNTEAFF. The DNA for the CDR3 is TGCGCCAGCAGTTACAGGGGGGGTAACACTGAAGCTTTCTTT.